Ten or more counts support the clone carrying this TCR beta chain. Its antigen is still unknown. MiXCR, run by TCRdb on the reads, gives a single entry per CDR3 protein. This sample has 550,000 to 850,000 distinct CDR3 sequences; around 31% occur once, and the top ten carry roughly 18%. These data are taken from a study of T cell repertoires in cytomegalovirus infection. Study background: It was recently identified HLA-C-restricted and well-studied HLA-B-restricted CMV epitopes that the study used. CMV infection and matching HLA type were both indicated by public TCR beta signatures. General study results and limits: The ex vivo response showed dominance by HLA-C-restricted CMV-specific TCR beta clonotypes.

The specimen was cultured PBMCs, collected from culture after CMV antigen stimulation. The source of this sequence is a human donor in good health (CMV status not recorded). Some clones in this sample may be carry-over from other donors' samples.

This CDR3 reads CASSLTGGSDEQFF. The CDR3 region has the DNA TGTGCCAGCAGTTTAACGGGGGGTTCGGATGAGCAGTTCTTC. The V gene is TRBV12-3 or TRBV12-4, the J gene TRBJ2-1; 7 nucleotides align to TRBD2. This CDR3 has 14 residues. Losses at the gene ends were 2 bases for V and 8 bases for J; bases not matched to a gene: 6.